This TCR beta chain was sequenced for a study of shared clonotypes between healthy human individuals. Per the germline V gene, CDR1 is SQVTM and CDR2 is ANQGSEA. CDR3 length: 14 amino acids. Trimming pared 7 bases from V and 2 bases from J, leaving 17 bases between. This clone appeared a single time. Donors, healthy HIV-negative adults, lacked recent acute infections or vaccinations. Splitting of CD4+ cells produced CD45RA+ naive and CD45RA-negative memory subsets. Profiled with immunoSEQ multiplex PCR; TCRdb holds only in-frame clones, not every one. The sample carries 600,000 to 750,000 clones, about two thirds recorded once.

The clonotype originates from a woman aged 30 to 39 in good health. The sample comprised memory CD4+ T cells sorted from blood. The subset was: CD45RA-negative fraction. This chain joins TRBV29-1 and TRBJ2-5, with a possible D match to TRBD2 (5 bases). The CDR3 sequence: CSAKVLRAQETQYF. CDR3 DNA: TGCAGCGCGAAAGTCCTGCGGGCGCAAGAGACCCAGTACTTC. Full variable domain (outside the CDR3, taken from reference TRBV29-1 and TRBJ2-5): SAVISQKPSRDICQRGTSLTIQCQVDSQVTMMFWYRQQPGQSLTLIATANQGSEATYESGFVIDKFPISRPNLTFSTLTVSNMSPEDSSIYLCSAKVLRAQETQYFGPGTRLLVL.